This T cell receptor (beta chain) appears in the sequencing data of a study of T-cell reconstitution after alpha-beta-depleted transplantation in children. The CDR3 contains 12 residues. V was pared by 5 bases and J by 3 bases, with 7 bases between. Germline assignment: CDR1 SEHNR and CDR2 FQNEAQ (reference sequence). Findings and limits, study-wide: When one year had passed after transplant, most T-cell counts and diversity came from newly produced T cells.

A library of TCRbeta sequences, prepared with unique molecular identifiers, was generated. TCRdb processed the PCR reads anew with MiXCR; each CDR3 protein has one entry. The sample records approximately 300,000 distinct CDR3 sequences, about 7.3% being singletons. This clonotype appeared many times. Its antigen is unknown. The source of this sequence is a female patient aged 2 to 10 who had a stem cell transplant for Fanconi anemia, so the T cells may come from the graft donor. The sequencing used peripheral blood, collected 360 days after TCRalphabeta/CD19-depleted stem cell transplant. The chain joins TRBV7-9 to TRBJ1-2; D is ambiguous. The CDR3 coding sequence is TGTGCCAGCAGCCTCACATACTATGGCTACACCTTC. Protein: CASSLTYYGYTF.